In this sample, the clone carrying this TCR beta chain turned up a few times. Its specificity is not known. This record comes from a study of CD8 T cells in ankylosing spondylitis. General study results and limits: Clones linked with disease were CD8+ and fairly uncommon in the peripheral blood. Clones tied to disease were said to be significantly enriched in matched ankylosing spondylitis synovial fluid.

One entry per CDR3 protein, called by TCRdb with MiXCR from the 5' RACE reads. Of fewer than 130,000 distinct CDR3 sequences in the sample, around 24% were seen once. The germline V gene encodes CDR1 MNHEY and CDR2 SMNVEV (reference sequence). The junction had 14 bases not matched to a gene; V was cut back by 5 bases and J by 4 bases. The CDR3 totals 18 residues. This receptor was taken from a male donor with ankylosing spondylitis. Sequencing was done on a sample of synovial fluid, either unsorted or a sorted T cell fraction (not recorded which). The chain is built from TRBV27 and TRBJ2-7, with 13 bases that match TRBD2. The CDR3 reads CASSPRTSGRHMVYEQYF. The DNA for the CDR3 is TGTGCCAGCAGTCCCCGGACTAGCGGGAGACATATGGTGTACGAGCAGTACTTC.